Here is one T cell receptor (beta chain) with its context. This clone was picked up a small number of times. The antigen it recognizes is unknown. There are no base qualities to consult, and no much larger clone falls within one base. Each collaborating institution followed its own protocols to collect whole blood in K2EDTA tubes. Collaborator samples were shipped for TCRbeta analysis as frozen whole blood, isolated PBMCs, or DNA extracted from either sample type. This entry belongs to a study of blood T cell repertoires in COVID-19 (dated by TCRdb to about 2020). About the full investigation: Collaborator samples came from the United States, Italy and Spain and covered acute and convalescent phases of COVID-19. The material from the prospective study consisted of cDNA or gDNA derived from T cells, B-cell-depleted T cells, or PBMCs. The dataset comprised deeply sampled blood TCRbeta repertoires from subjects exposed to, actively infected with, or recovered from COVID-19. The repertoires were released in a freely available public database intended as a resource for research on the immune response to SARS-CoV-2. Samples came from the ongoing ImmuneRACE study (first 160 participants) plus 1,254 subjects from 6 global collaborators. Sample metadata almost always included a de-identified subject ID, COVID-19 status, age in years and sex. Where available, HLA class I and class II types were taken from metadata supplied by the sample provider and were not determined by assay-based typing.

CDR1 and CDR2 are read off the germline V gene as SGHRS and YFSETQ. The CDR3, cysteine through phenylalanine, is 14 amino acids long. Solely the CDR3 DNA is kept, with 42 bases framed from the first base. The junction carries 11 bases between V and J, which are trimmed by 4 bases and 2 bases respectively. Study-wide conclusions, independent of this receptor: How much clinical and demographic metadata was included differed by source and by participant, and the metadata was provided uncurated.

TCRbeta CDR3 regions were amplified from genomic DNA using the immunoSEQ Assay, a bias-controlled multiplex PCR. The paper's data handling went like this. Within the assay, amplification of reference gene primers was used to estimate how many nucleated cells each sample contained. To quantify the absolute abundance of each unique TCRbeta CDR3 rearrangement, sequence reads were collapsed and filtered. For each sample, productive Simpson clonality was calculated by taking the square root of Simpson's diversity index across productive rearrangements. Not all clones reach the TCRdb copy of this immuneACCESS table, which keeps in-frame sequences only. Checked studies attribute under half of the gap to unresolved V genes and leave the rest unexplained. That table supplies the V and J calls and clone size; D and trimming were determined from the DNA. This sample comprises around 150,000 clones, about three quarters of them detected only once. Together, the top ten hold roughly 8% of the sample.

The source material was peripheral blood. This TCR came from a man aged 60 to 69 with acute or convalescent COVID-19. The sequence links TRBV5-1 to TRBJ2-3, with TRBD1 perhaps the D gene, on 7 matching bases. Here is the DNA: TGCGCCAGCAGCGCGGGACAGTACACAGATACGCAGTATTTT. Its translation reads: CASSAGQYTDTQYF.